What follows is one T cell receptor beta chain and its context. The sample originates from a study of blood T cell repertoires in COVID-19. Methods used by the authors: Researchers report that nucleated cell counts were estimated from reference gene primer amplification. Sequencing was performed with immunoSEQ multiplex PCR; in TCRdb, only in-frame clones are kept and a portion is missing. That table is the source of V, J and clone size, and D and trimming were worked out from the DNA. In the table there are about 360,000 clones, 80% to 90% of which are singletons. Germline V gives CDR1 SGDLS, CDR2 YYNGEE. V shed 4 bases and J shed 1 base, with 12 bases lying between them. This CDR3 contains 15 residues.

The V and J genes are TRBV9 and TRBJ1-3; D is undetermined. This TCR derives from a man aged 25 to 40 who had recovered from COVID-19. What was sequenced was PBMCs or T cells enriched from blood (not recorded which). CDR3 amino acids: CASSPEGFSGNTIYF. CDR3 nucleotides: TGTGCCAGCAGCCCCGAGGGATTTTCTGGAAACACCATATATTTT.